Included here is one TCR beta chain sequence, with context. The target of this receptor is not known. The input lacks base qualities; no much larger clone sits a single base away. The entire isolated RNA was reverse transcribed using the High Capacity cDNA Reverse Transcription Kit, and thus expressed TCRB transcripts were sequenced. Deep immunoSEQ sequencing was performed on naive, central memory and regulatory T cell samples, with an average of approximately 3.9 million total reads per sample. Sorted cells were lysed in RLT buffer and RNA was extracted with DNase-treated RNeasy Micro or Mini kits, depending on cell number. Each cell subset was processed on its own to prevent cross-contamination, while patient and healthy donor samples were processed together. The immunoSEQ multiplex PCR was used to amplify TCRB sequences from cDNA, yielding 87-bp fragments that span the CDR3 region. The amplicons were sequenced using the Illumina HiSeq platform. The original methods were these. Synthetic template baselines were used to correct PCR bias computationally, reads within Hamming distance 2 were collapsed together, and singletons that could not be merged were discarded. Reads were aligned against IMGT so that V, D and J genes, CDR3 length and insertions or deletions at six rearrangement sites could be assigned. Clonotype counts were normalized to sorted cell number within each subset before computing true diversity and Gini coefficients with the tcR R package. The overlap coefficient, calculated on TCRB nucleotide sequences, was used to measure repertoire sharing. Out-of-frame TCRB sequences from naive cells were analyzed as a proxy for the pre-selection repertoire. This is the immuneACCESS table as TCRdb keeps it, with only in-frame sequences that have V and J called. A part of the clones is gone; compared with another copy, unresolved V genes explain less than half, and the rest is unexplained. From that table come the V and J calls and clone size; the DNA was used to work out D and trimming. The sample has about 280,000 clones on record, around 16% of them singletons. In total, the top ten clones hold about 0.014% of the sample.

The data belong to a study of beta chain features in type 1 diabetes (dated 2018 in TCRdb). A note on the overall study: No differences in mean age, gender distribution, total cell number or subset yield were found between patients and healthy donors. Across all samples, around 100 million sorted cells were examined, and cell number per subset correlated strongly with RNA yield. In the study, recently diagnosed type 1 diabetes patients and matched healthy donors were compared on the TCRB repertoires of their sorted circulating CD4+ T cell subsets. Regulatory and stem cell-like memory subsets were isolated from only 8 patients and roughly 8 healthy donors, whereas naive and central memory subsets came from all 30 or so donors. Overall study outcomes, separate from this receptor: Naive, central memory and regulatory TCRB repertoires appeared to be more similar among patients than among healthy donors. Only small numbers of individuals were included in the HLA sub-analyses, which left unresolved whether HLA type had any influence on TCRB rearrangement. A moderate but significant shortening of TCRB CDR3 length was observed in type 1 diabetes patients in all four CD4+ subsets. Because cDNA was sequenced instead of genomic DNA, highly expressing activated cells could be over-represented, though the groups showed no difference in activation or CD3 levels. PCR may preferentially amplify shorter templates, but because patient and control samples were amplified and corrected together, any resulting skew would affect both groups equally. At VDJ recombination sites, patients with type 1 diabetes made fewer insertions and deleted more nucleotides, a pattern implying thymic rearrangement abnormalities.

The germline V gene sets CDR1 to SGHAT and CDR2 to FQNNGV. V is cut by 5 bases and J by 4 bases, and the space between the germline ends is 12 bases. The CDR3 contains 14 residues, cysteine and phenylalanine counted. The kept DNA is CDR3 alone, 42 bases in frame from the first base. A single peripheral blood draw of about 120 mL on average was collected from each donor into heparinised tubes. Using a panel that included CD45RO, CCR7, CD25, CD127, CD95 and CD27, naive, central memory, regulatory and stem cell-like memory CD4+ T cells were sorted on a BD FACSAria II. All sorted populations exceeded 95% purity. PBMCs were separated immediately by Lymphoprep density gradient centrifugation and were stained directly, without being cultured. So that batch effects would be minimized, each experiment stained and sorted samples in pairs, pairing one healthy donor with one patient.

The sequencing sample was made of naive CD4+ T cells from blood. The sample's cell subset or site label, in plain terms: true naive CD4+ T cells. The sequence is built from TRBV11-2 and TRBJ2-1; the D gene is perhaps TRBD2, from 6 matching bases. The source is a man in his late teens or twenties with type 1 diabetes. The CDR3 sequence is CASSPGLLYNEQFF. The DNA sequence is TGTGCCAGCAGCCCGGGACTCCTGTACAATGAGCAGTTCTTC.